Shown below are 28 T cell receptor beta chains from a single sample sequenced in a study of OX40 agonist ivuxolimab in advanced cancers. Clones were read by immunoSEQ multiplex PCR, and TCRdb kept only the in-frame ones, dropping some. The sample lists tens of thousands of clones, around 93% occurring once. Material: CD4+ or CD8+ T cells sorted from blood, obtained in a trial of the OX40 agonist ivuxolimab. Receptors originate from an adult with an advanced solid tumor such as melanoma, head and neck, liver or kidney cancer.

V usage is TRBV29-1 and J usage is TRBJ2-7, with D perhaps being TRBD1 or TRBD2 (5 bases each). The CDR3 consists of 13 residues. Looked up from germline, CDR1 is SQVTM and CDR2 is ANQGSEA. Trimming cost V 3 bases and J 0 bases, with 9 bases left between them. Here the CDR3 reads CSVESGSSYEQYF. For the CDR3, the DNA is TGCAGCGTTGAGTCAGGGAGCTCCTACGAGCAGTACTTC.

The rearrangement links TRBV19 to TRBJ1-1, with D possibly TRBD1 on 5 matching bases. The CDR3 length is 14 residues. Germline values: CDR1 LNHDA, CDR2 SQIVND (reference sequence). Trimming removed 6 bases from V and 6 bases from J, with 17 bases in between. The CDR3 coding sequence is TGTGCCAGTAGCCAAATGCCGGGACTCGCTGAAGCTTTCTTT. Its translation is CASSQMPGLAEAFF.

The chain has TRBV4-3 and TRBJ1-2, with D unresolved. Germline CDR1 and CDR2: LGHNA and YSLEER. Trimming removed 4 bases from V and 5 bases from J, with 14 bases in between. The CDR3 covers 14 residues. CDR3 region: CASSPERGAYGYTF. CDR3 nucleotides: TGCGCCAGCAGCCCAGAGCGGGGTGCATATGGCTACACCTTC.

The chain carries TRBV28 and TRBJ2-7, with D tentatively TRBD2 (5 bases). Per the germline V gene, CDR1 is MDHEN and CDR2 is SYDVKM. The CDR3 runs 14 residues. Trimming pared 1 base from V and 4 bases from J, leaving 11 bases between. The CDR3 DNA sequence: TGTGCCAGCAGTTTATCCTCTACGGGGTACGAGCAGTACTTC. This translates into CASSLSSTGYEQYF.

The chain links TRBV7-2 to TRBJ2-7; 11 nucleotides align to TRBD2. Trimming at V came to 2 bases and at J to 3 bases, leaving 3 bases not matched to a gene. CDR1 SGHTA and CDR2 FQGNSA come from the germline V gene. The CDR3 is 15 residues long. CDR3 nucleotides: TGTGCCAGCAGCTTACTAGCGGGAGGCTTCTACGAGCAGTACTTC. Protein: CASSLLAGGFYEQYF.

CDR3 protein: CASSSTKEQYF. The CDR3 DNA reads TGTGCCAGCAGCTCTACTAAGGAGCAGTACTTC. This sequence joins TRBV11-2 and TRBJ2-7, with D unclear. V dropped 4 bases and J dropped 7 bases, with 8 bases sitting between them. Germline V CDR1 and CDR2: SGHAT, FQNNGV. The CDR3 runs to 11 residues.

The rearrangement uses TRBV7-2 and TRBJ2-5; maybe TRBD2 (6 bases). The assigned J gene may be wrong: the sequence end matches TRBJ2-7 better. The CDR3 extends over 16 amino acids. CDR1 SGHTA and CDR2 FQGNSA come from the germline V gene. CDR3 region: CASSLGSGHYSYEQYF. CDR3 sequence (DNA): TGTGCCAGCAGCTTAGGGAGCGGGCACTACTCCTACGAGCAGTACTTC.

The J gene is TRBJ2-5, the V gene TRBV7-8, with 9 bases fitting TRBD1. CDR1 and CDR2 from the germline V gene are SGHVS and FQNEAQ. This CDR3 comprises 17 residues. The trim removed 5 bases at V and 1 base at J, leaving 11 bases unmatched. The CDR3 reads CASSRSPGQGPQETQYF. CDR3 sequence (DNA): TGTGCCAGCAGCCGCTCTCCGGGACAGGGTCCCCAAGAGACCCAGTACTTC.

This sequence joins TRBV19 and TRBJ2-7; a weak D match, TRBD1 (6 bases). Germline loops: CDR1 LNHDA, CDR2 SQIVND (reference sequence). Trimming removed 6 bases at V and 4 bases at J, with 13 bases between. This CDR3 spans 13 amino acids. The CDR3 protein is CASSLTGWYEQYF. The CDR3 bases are TGTGCCAGTAGCCTCACAGGGTGGTACGAGCAGTACTTC.

The chain couples TRBV4-3 to TRBJ2-2; D is perhaps TRBD1 (6 bases). This CDR3 comprises 14 residues. The V end lost 1 base, the J end lost 6 bases, and 9 bases lay between the germline ends. Germline CDR1 LGHNA, CDR2 YSLEER. The CDR3 sequence: CASSQVRGSGELFF. DNA for the CDR3: TGCGCCAGCAGCCAAGTGAGGGGGTCCGGGGAGCTGTTTTTT.

The V gene is TRBV5-5, the J gene TRBJ1-5, with 8 bases aligning to TRBD1. The germline V gene encodes CDR1 SGHKS and CDR2 YYEKEE (reference sequence). This CDR3 comprises 14 residues. Germline trimming cut 3 bases from V and 7 bases from J; bases unmatched to any gene: 6. The CDR3 sequence: CASSSGGARQPQHF. The CDR3, as DNA: TGTGCCAGCAGCTCAGGGGGCGCGCGGCAGCCCCAGCATTTT. Filled out from reference TRBV5-5 and TRBJ1-5, the complete variable domain reads DAGVTQSPTHLIKTRGQQVTLRCSPISGHKSVSWYQQVLGQGPQFIFQYYEKEERGRGNFPDRFSARQFPNYSSELNVNALLLGDSALYLCASSSGGARQPQHFGDGTRLSIL.

The J gene is TRBJ2-3, the V gene TRBV7-8; 9 positions match TRBD2. CDR1 is SGHVS and CDR2 is FQNEAQ in the germline V gene. The CDR3 runs 13 residues. The trim removed 9 bases at V and 1 base at J, leaving 2 bases unmatched. DNA for the CDR3: TGTGCCAGTCTAGCGGGACGCACAGATACGCAGTATTTT. Encoded protein: CASLAGRTDTQYF.

This clone was seen just once. V is TRBV15 and J is TRBJ1-5; D uncertain. This CDR3 spans 13 amino acids. Trimming took 4 bases from V and 5 from J, leaving 9 bases between them. The germline V gene encodes CDR1 LNHNV and CDR2 YYDKDF (reference sequence). This chain's CDR3 is CATSTDGYQPQHF. CDR3 sequence (DNA): TGTGCCACCAGCACCGACGGATATCAGCCCCAGCATTTT. Drawing the rest from reference TRBV15 and TRBJ1-5, the complete variable domain is DAMVIQNPRYQVTQFGKPVTLSCSQTLNHNVMYWYQQKSSQAPKLLFHYYDKDFNNEADTPDNFQSRRPNTSFCFLDIRSPGLGDTAMYLCATSTDGYQPQHFGDGTRLSIL.

The V gene is TRBV28, the J gene TRBJ2-6, with D uncertain. The CDR3 covers 15 residues. Germline V lookup: CDR1 MDHEN, CDR2 SYDVKM. The V gene lost 5 bases and the J gene lost 0 bases, with 8 bases spanning the gap. The DNA of the CDR3 is TGTGCCAGCAGTCCACGATACTCTGGGGCCAACGTCCTGACTTTC. It encodes CASSPRYSGANVLTF.

The CDR3 protein is CASSRTGALVVETQYF. As DNA, the CDR3 is TGTGCCAGCAGTCGTACAGGGGCCCTAGTAGTGGAGACCCAGTACTTC. The rearrangement links TRBV27 to TRBJ2-5, with 7 bases lining up with TRBD1. This CDR3 comprises 16 residues. Germline CDR1 and CDR2: MNHEY and SMNVEV (reference sequence). Trimming took 5 bases from V and 5 from J; bases not matched to a gene: 14.

V and J are TRBV6-5 and TRBJ1-2; 8 nucleotides line up with TRBD1. CDR1 is MNHEY, CDR2 SVGAGI, per germline. J was trimmed by 7 bases and V by 4 bases; bases with no gene match: 5. The CDR3 is 13 amino acids. This CDR3 is CASSLDRAFGYTF. DNA of the CDR3: TGTGCCAGCAGTTTGGACAGGGCGTTTGGCTACACCTTC.

The J gene is TRBJ2-7, the V gene TRBV15, with 11 bases identical to TRBD2. The CDR3 contains 16 residues. Germline-derived CDR1 and CDR2 are LNHNV and YYDKDF (reference sequence). Trimming cost V 3 bases and J 5 bases; bases outside gene matches: 9. CDR3 nucleotides: TGTGCCACCAGCAGGGGAACTAGCGGGAGACTCAACGAGCAGTACTTC. It encodes CATSRGTSGRLNEQYF.

V and J are TRBV7-9 and TRBJ2-7, with a tentative D call TRBD2 (5 bases). Germline lookup yields CDR1 SEHNR and CDR2 FQNEAQ (reference sequence). V lost 5 bases to trimming and J lost 5 bases, with 13 bases between them. The CDR3 length is 13 residues. This CDR3 reads CASSPVEGDEQYF. The DNA of the CDR3 is TGTGCCAGCAGCCCGGTAGAGGGAGACGAGCAGTACTTC.

The chain uses TRBV28 and TRBJ1-1; no firm D call. Trimming left V 6 bases short and J 1 base short, with 9 bases between. This CDR3 has 13 residues. Germline V gene data show CDR1 as MDHEN and CDR2 as SYDVKM. This CDR3 reads CASRHFQNTEAFF. The CDR3 nucleotides read TGTGCCAGCAGACACTTCCAGAACACTGAAGCTTTCTTT.

This clone was observed once. This chain connects TRBV20-1 to TRBJ2-7; D remains unclear. The CDR3 is 11 residues long. The V gene's germline CDR1 is DFQATT and CDR2 SNEGSKA (reference sequence). Trimming left V 5 bases short and J 4 bases short, with 9 bases between. In nucleotides, the CDR3 is TGCAGTGCTCTTCACGATTACGAGCAGTACTTC. Translation gives CSALHDYEQYF.

This chain connects TRBV19 to TRBJ1-1; D possibly corresponds to TRBD1 (5 bases). Germline V CDR1 and CDR2: LNHDA, SQIVND (reference sequence). The CDR3 is 14 residues long. V was trimmed by 5 bases and J by 1 base, leaving 11 bases between them. This CDR3 reads CASSLGDRNTEAFF. The CDR3 nucleotides are TGTGCCAGTAGTCTTGGTGACAGGAACACTGAAGCTTTCTTT. Drawing the rest from reference TRBV19 and TRBJ1-1, the complete variable domain is DGGITQSPKYLFRKEGQNVTLSCEQNLNHDAMYWYRQDPGQGLRLIYYSQIVNDFQKGDIAEGYSVSREKKESFPLTVTSAQKNPTAFYLCASSLGDRNTEAFFGQGTRLTVV.

This clone has just a few counts. The chain combines TRBV28 with TRBJ2-1; 10 bases are a match to TRBD2. V shed 5 bases, J shed 2 bases, and the junction held 9 bases outside the gene matches. CDR3 size: 17 residues. Germline values: CDR1 MDHEN, CDR2 SYDVKM. The CDR3 is CASSPQEGLAAYNEQFF. DNA for the CDR3: TGTGCCAGCAGTCCCCAAGAAGGACTAGCGGCCTACAATGAGCAGTTCTTC.

The V and J genes are TRBV13 and TRBJ1-1; 10 nucleotides line up with TRBD1. The germline V gene encodes CDR1 PRHDT and CDR2 FYEKMQ (reference sequence). The CDR3 spans 17 residues. The trim removed 5 bases at V and 0 bases at J, leaving 9 bases unmatched. The CDR3 loop is CASSLDRGRDLNTEAFF. CDR3 nucleotide sequence: TGTGCCAGCAGCCTCGACAGGGGGCGCGACCTGAACACTGAAGCTTTCTTT.

V gene TRBV5-8 combines with J gene TRBJ2-1; 9 positions agree with TRBD2. This CDR3 is 15 amino acids long. The germline V gene has CDR1 SGHTS and CDR2 YDEGEE. V dropped 0 bases and J dropped 6; count of bases not matched to a gene: 4. The CDR3 coding sequence is TGTGCCAGCAGCTTGGGGTTAGCGGGAGTCAATGAGCAGTTCTTC. Its translation: CASSLGLAGVNEQFF.

The chain recombines TRBV27 with TRBJ2-1; D is perhaps TRBD1 or TRBD2 (5 bases each). V was shortened by 2 bases and J by 4 bases, with 9 bases between the two germline ends. Germline lookup yields CDR1 MNHEY and CDR2 SMNVEV (reference sequence). This CDR3 comprises 14 residues. CDR3 DNA: TGTGCCAGCAGTTTACAGGGAGCATACAATGAGCAGTTCTTC. This translates into CASSLQGAYNEQFF.

The V call is TRBV13, the J call TRBJ1-2; no clear D gene. This CDR3 comprises 14 residues. V was cut by 0 bases and J by 3 bases, with 8 bases left in between. Germline assignment: CDR1 PRHDT and CDR2 FYEKMQ (reference sequence). The CDR3 loop reads CASSLGFDYYGYTF. CDR3 nucleotide sequence: TGTGCCAGCAGCTTAGGTTTTGACTACTATGGCTACACCTTC.

The chain uses TRBV5-4 and TRBJ1-1, with D possibly matching TRBD1 (6 bases). V was pared by 7 bases and J by 7 bases, with 11 bases between. This CDR3 comprises 11 residues. Germline V gene sequence: CDR1 SGHNT, CDR2 YYREEE (reference sequence). The CDR3 DNA reads TGTGCCAGCTTTTTCAGGGGTGAAGCTTTCTTT. It specifies CASFFRGEAFF.

This chain links TRBV6-5 with TRBJ2-1; 10 bases fit TRBD2. The CDR3 consists of 15 residues. V lost 7 bases to trimming and J lost 6 bases; unmatched junction nucleotides: 9. Germline V lookup: CDR1 MNHEY, CDR2 SVGAGI. The CDR3 loop is CASMISGTSANEQFF. The CDR3 DNA is TGTGCCAGCATGATCTCCGGGACTAGCGCCAATGAGCAGTTCTTC.